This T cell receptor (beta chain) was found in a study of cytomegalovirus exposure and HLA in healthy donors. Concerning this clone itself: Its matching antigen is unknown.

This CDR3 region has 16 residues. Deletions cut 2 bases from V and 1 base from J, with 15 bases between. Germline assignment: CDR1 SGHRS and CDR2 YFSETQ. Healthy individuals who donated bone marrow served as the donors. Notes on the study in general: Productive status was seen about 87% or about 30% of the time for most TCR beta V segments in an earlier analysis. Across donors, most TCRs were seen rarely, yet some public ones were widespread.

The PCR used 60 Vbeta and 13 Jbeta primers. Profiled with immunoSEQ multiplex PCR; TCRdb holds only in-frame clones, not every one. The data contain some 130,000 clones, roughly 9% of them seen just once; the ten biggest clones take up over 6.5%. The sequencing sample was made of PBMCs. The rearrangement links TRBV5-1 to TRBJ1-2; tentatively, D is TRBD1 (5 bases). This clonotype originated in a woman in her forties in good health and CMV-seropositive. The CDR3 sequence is CASSFLGGKDNYGYTF. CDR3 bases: TGCGCCAGCAGCTTCCTTGGGGGGAAGGATAACTATGGCTACACCTTC.